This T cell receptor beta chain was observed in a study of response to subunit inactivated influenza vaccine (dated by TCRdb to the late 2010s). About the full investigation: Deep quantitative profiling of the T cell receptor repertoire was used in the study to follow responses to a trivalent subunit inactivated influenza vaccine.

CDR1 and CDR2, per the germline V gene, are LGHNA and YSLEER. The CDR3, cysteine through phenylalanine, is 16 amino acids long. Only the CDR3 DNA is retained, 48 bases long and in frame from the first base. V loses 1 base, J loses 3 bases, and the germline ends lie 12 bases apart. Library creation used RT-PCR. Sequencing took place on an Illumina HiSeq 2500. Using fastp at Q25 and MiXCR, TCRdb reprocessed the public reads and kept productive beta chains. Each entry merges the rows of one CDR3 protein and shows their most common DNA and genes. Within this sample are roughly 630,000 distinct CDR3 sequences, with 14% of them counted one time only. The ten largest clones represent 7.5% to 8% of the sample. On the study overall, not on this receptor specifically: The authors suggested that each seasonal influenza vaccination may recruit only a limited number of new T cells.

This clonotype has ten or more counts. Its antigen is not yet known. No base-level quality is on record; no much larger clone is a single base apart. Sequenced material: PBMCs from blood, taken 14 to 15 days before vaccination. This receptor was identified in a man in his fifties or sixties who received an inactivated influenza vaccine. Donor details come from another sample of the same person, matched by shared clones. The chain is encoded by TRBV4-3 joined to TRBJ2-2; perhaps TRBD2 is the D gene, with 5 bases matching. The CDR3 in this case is CASSQALAEYTGELFF. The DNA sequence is TGCGCCAGCAGCCAAGCCCTAGCAGAGTACACCGGGGAGCTGTTTTTT.